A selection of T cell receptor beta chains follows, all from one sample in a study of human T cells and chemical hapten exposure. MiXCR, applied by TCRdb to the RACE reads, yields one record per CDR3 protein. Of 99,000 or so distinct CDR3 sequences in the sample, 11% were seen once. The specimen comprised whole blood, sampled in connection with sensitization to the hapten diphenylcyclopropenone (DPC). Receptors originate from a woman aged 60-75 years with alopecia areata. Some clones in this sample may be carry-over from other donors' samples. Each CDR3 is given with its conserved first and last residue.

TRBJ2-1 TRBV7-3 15 CASSPMQEGYNEQFF
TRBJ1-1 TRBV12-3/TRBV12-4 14 CASSPRGDGAEAFF
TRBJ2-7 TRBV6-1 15 CASRDPGTGGEEQYF
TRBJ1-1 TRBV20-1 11 CSRANGAEAFF
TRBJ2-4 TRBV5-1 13 CASSLDGQNIQYF
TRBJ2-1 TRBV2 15 CASSEEGQPYNEQFF
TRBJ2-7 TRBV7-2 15 CASSYRDSLTYEQYF
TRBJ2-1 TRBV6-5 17 CASRRSHTGDLRNEQFF
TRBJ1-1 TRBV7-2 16 CATHGTSEFMNTEAFF
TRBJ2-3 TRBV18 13 CASSPGQTDTQYF
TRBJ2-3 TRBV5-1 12 CASGRTADTQYF
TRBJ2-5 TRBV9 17 CASSVARGDMSQETQYF
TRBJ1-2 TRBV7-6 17 CASSPRPTLGGNYGYTF
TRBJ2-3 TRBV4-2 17 CASSQDRVGDYTDTQYF
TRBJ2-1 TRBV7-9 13 CASSRDIYNEQFF
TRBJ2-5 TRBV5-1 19 CASSSRPAGLAGGPKTQYF
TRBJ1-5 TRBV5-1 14 CASSLASGNQPQHF
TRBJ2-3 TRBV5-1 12 CASSPTTDTQYF